This TCR beta chain was sequenced in a study of response to subunit inactivated influenza vaccine. The CDR3 is 19 residues long. V lost 3 bases, J lost 0 bases, and 23 bases lay in between. CDR1 and CDR2 (germline): SGHAT, FQNNGV. Turning to this clonotype: The antigen is not known.

Notes on the study in general: Researchers suggested that each seasonal influenza vaccination recruits few new T cells.

TCRdb reprocessed the RT-PCR reads with MiXCR, giving one entry per CDR3 protein. The sample contains 630,000 or so distinct CDR3 sequences, approximately 15% of which appear only once. The chain has TRBV11-2 and TRBJ2-5; D could derive from TRBD1 or TRBD2 (6 bases each). This clonotype was obtained from a man between 50 and 59 years old who received an inactivated influenza vaccine. Specimen: PBMCs from blood, collected roughly 13 days after vaccination. The CDR3 DNA reads as TGTGCCAGCAGCTTCCGAGTGGGGACGGGGGCAACGTACCAAGAGACCCAGTACTTC. It specifies CASSFRVGTGATYQETQYF.